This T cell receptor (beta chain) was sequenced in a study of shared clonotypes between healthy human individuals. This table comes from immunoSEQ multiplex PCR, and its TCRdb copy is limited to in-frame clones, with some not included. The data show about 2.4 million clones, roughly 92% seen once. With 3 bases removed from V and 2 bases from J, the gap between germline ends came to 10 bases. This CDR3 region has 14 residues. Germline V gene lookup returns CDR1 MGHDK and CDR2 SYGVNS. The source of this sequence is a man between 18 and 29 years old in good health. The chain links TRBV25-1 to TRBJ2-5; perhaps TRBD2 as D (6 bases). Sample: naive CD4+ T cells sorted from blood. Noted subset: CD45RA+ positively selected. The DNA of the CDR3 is TGTGCCAGCAGTGACCTAGCGCTACAAGAGACCCAGTACTTC. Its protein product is CASSDLALQETQYF.